This T cell receptor beta chain was sequenced in a study of blood T cell repertoires in COVID-19. The CDR3 totals 14 residues. Trimming shortened V by 0 bases and J by 12 bases, and 15 bases separated the two germline ends. The germline CDR1 and CDR2 sequences are SGHTA and FQGTGA. TCRdb's copy holds only in-frame clones and misses some; the assay was immunoSEQ multiplex PCR. The sample yields over 400,000 clones, 70% to 90% seen once. Material for sequencing was peripheral blood. The rearrangement joins TRBV7-3 to TRBJ2-1; D may be TRBD2 (5 bases). The source of this sequence is a human donor in a cohort sampled during active COVID-19. Here the CDR3 DNA reads TGTGCCAGCAGCTTAACTTTATCGGACCGGGGGCAGTTCTTC. Translated, it gives CASSLTLSDRGQFF.